There are many counts of the clone carrying this TCR beta chain. Its antigen is currently unknown. Germline V lookup: CDR1 SGHRS, CDR2 YFSETQ. The CDR3 has 14 amino acids. V gave up 5 bases and J gave up 8 bases, with 17 bases separating them. This sample was included in a study of neurological immune-mediated disorders. Over 160 million TCR-beta sequences, together covering 15-18 subjects, were produced by every individual sequencing run that was carried out. Each CDR3 protein gets one entry after TCRdb re-called the 5' RACE reads with MiXCR. Among more than 100,000 distinct CDR3 sequences, 10% to 11% were seen once, and the ten largest hold 3.1%. Time point indicated: longitudinal time-point 3. The unsorted libraries were made from 2 million PBMCs kept at -80 C. Study-wide results and caveats: HTLV-1-associated myelopathy ranked highest for TCR clonal expansion and multiple sclerosis lowest, beneath healthy controls. CDR3 amino acid sequences of expanded clones were not shared across subjects, a result suggesting private repertoires in all groups.

The specimen was PBMCs. The sequence came from a female donor with HTLV-1-associated myelopathy (HAM/TSP). The J gene is TRBJ1-5, the V gene TRBV5-1; D is possibly TRBD1 (5 bases). The DNA for the CDR3 is TGCGCCAGCAGTCAATCCGGGACCCCTGAGCCCCAGCATTTT. It codes for CASSQSGTPEPQHF.